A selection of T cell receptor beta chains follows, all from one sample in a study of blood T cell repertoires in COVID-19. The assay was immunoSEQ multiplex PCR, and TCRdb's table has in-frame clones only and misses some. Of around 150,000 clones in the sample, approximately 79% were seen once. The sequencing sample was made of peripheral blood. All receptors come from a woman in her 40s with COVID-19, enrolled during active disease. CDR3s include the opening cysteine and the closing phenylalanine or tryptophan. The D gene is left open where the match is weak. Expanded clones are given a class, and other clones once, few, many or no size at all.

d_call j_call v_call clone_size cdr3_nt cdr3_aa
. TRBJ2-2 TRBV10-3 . TGTGCCATCAGCATCAGGGAAACCACCGGGGAGCTGTTTTTT CAISIRETTGELFF
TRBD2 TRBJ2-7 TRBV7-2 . TGTGCCAGCAGCGGTAGCGGGCGCTACGAGCAGTACTTC CASSGSGRYEQYF
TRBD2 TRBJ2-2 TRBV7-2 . TGTGCCAGCACGAAGAGCGGGAGGGGGAACACCGGGGAGCTGTTTTTT CASTKSGRGNTGELFF
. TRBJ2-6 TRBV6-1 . TGTGCCAGCAGTGAGGTCTGGCCAGGCCTCCTCTCTGGGGCCAACGTCCTGACTTTC CASSEVWPGLLSGANVLTF
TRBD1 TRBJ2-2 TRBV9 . TGTGCCAGCAGCGTAGAAGTAGGGGGCAGGAACACCGGGGAGCTGTTTTTT CASSVEVGGRNTGELFF
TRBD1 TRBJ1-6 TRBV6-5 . TGTGCCTGCAACTTAGACAGGGTTAATTCACCCCTCCACTTT CACNLDRVNSPLHF
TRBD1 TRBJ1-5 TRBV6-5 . TGTGCCAGCAGTCGGAGACAGGGCCCCAATCAGCCCCAGCATTTT CASSRRQGPNQPQHF
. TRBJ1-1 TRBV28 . TGTGCCAGCAGCTTCGGAGGGTCCACTGAAGCTTTCTTT CASSFGGSTEAFF
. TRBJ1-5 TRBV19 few TGTGCCAGTAGTTCCCAGGGAAGGGGTAATCAGCCCCAGCATTTT CASSSQGRGNQPQHF
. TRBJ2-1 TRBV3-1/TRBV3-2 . TGTGCCAGCAGCCAAGCCACAGGATTCAATGAGCAGTTCTTC CASSQATGFNEQFF
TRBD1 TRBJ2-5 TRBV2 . TGTGCCAGCAGGCCCTTCTCGGCAGGGGGACGAGAGACCCAGTACTTC CASRPFSAGGRETQYF
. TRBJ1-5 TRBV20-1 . TGCAGTGCTAGTGGCCAACACAATCAGCCCCAGCATTTT CSASGQHNQPQHF
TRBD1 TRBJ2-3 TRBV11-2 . TGTGCCAGCAGCCAAATTCTTACAGGGGCGGGTGATACGCAGTATTTT CASSQILTGAGDTQYF
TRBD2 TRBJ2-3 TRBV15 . TGTGCCACCAGCAGAGATCAAAATAGCGGGGGGTTTTTT CATSRDQNSGGFF
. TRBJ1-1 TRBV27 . TGTGCCAGCAGTTTATCGTTACAGAGGAACACTGAAGCTTTCTTT CASSLSLQRNTEAFF
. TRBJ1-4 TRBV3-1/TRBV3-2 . TGTGCCAGCAGTCCAACACCCACAACTAATGAAAAACTGTTTTTT CASSPTPTTNEKLFF
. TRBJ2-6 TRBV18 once TGTGCCAGCTCACCCGGGGCTGGGGCCAACGTCCTGACTTTC CASSPGAGANVLTF
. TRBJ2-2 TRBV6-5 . TGTGCCAGCAGTCTTCTAGGGAACACCGGGGAGCTGTTTTTT CASSLLGNTGELFF
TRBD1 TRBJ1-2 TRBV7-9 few TGTGCCAGCAGCCCCTCCCGACAGGGGGCGCCGGGCTACACCTTC CASSPSRQGAPGYTF
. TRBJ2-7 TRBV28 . TGTGCCAGCAGTTTGACAGATAGAACCTACGAGCAGTACTTC CASSLTDRTYEQYF
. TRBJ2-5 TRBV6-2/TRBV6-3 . TGTGCCAGCAGTTTAGTTGAGACCCAGTACTTC CASSLVETQYF
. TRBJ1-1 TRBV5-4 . TGTGCCAGCAGCTTGCTCGTGAACACTGAAGCTTTCTTT CASSLLVNTEAFF
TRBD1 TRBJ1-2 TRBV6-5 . TGTGCCAGCAGTTTCACAGGACAGGGCCACTATGGCTACACCTTC CASSFTGQGHYGYTF
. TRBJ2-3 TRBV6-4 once TGTGCCAGCAGAAAACAGGGAAGCACAGATACGCAGTATTTT CASRKQGSTDTQYF
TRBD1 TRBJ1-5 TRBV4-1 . TGCGCCAGCAGCCAAGAAAGGGGGCGGCAGCCCCAGCATTTT CASSQERGRQPQHF
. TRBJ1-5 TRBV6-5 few TGTGCCAGCAGTCCACAGGGAATAAGCAATCAGCCCCAGCATTTT CASSPQGISNQPQHF
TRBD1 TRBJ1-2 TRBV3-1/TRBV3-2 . TGTGCCAGCAGCCAAGGCCGGGACAGGGTAAGCTACACCTTC CASSQGRDRVSYTF
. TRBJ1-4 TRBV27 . TGTGCCAGCAGTTTATCGCGGGGGAGGGATGAAAAACTGTTTTTT CASSLSRGRDEKLFF
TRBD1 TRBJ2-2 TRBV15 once TGTGCCACCAGACCCGGACAGGGGGCTACCGGGGAGCTGTTTTTT CATRPGQGATGELFF
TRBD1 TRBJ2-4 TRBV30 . TGTGCCTGGAGTAGGGACAGGGGTTCCATTCAGTACTTC CAWSRDRGSIQYF
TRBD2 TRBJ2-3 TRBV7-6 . TGTGCCAGCAGCACGGGACTAGCGGGGTCTGTATCGGCGCAGTATTTT CASSTGLAGSVSAQYF